Below, 32 T cell receptor beta chains from the same sample are listed, as sequenced in a study of T cells after somatic rescue of genetic block. Clones were sequenced by immunoSEQ multiplex PCR, and TCRdb holds only the in-frame ones, with some missing. The repertoire holds approximately 58,000 clones, with around 96% as singletons. Input material: peripheral blood mononuclear cells (PBMCs). Source of these receptors: a child under two years old.

Only one count was recorded for this clone. This chain uses TRBV5-1 with TRBJ2-2; 11 positions agree with TRBD2. Germline-derived CDR1 and CDR2 are SGHRS and YFSETQ. V lost 0 bases and J lost 6; bases outside the gene matches: 10. This CDR3 comprises 18 residues. The CDR3 region is CASSLVSSGRLQAGELFF. DNA of the CDR3: TGCGCCAGCAGCTTGGTGTCTAGCGGGAGGCTACAGGCCGGGGAGCTGTTTTTT.

The V gene is TRBV7-2, the J gene TRBJ2-3; the D call may be TRBD1 or TRBD2 (5 bases each). The germline V and J ends were trimmed by 2 bases and 3 bases, with 18 bases remaining between them. The CDR3 runs to 17 residues. In germline, CDR1 is SGHTA, CDR2 FQGNSA. CDR3: CASSLNGASGRTDTQYF. Written as DNA, the CDR3 is TGTGCCAGCAGCTTAAACGGGGCGAGTGGGCGTACAGATACGCAGTATTTT.

The V and J genes are TRBV6-1 and TRBJ2-1, with 15 nucleotides matching TRBD2. The CDR3 contains 17 residues. The junction had 6 bases not matched to a gene; V was cut back by 2 bases and J by 7 bases. Germline V gene data show CDR1 as MNHNS and CDR2 as SASEGT. The CDR3 region is CASSEFGLAGGQNEQFF. The DNA for the CDR3 is TGTGCCAGCAGTGAATTCGGACTAGCGGGAGGGCAGAATGAGCAGTTCTTC.

Details on this clone: Other nucleotide sequences from this sample produce the same CDR3. The chain couples TRBV29-1 to TRBJ2-7; 7 nucleotides line up with TRBD2. Germline V gene sequence: CDR1 SQVTM, CDR2 ANQGSEA. The ends lost 0 bases at V and 3 bases at J; junction bases unmatched: 5. The CDR3 is 14 amino acids. The CDR3 bases are TGCAGCGTTGAAGATCGGACGGGGGGCTACGAGCAGTACTTC. Translation: CSVEDRTGGYEQYF.

The V gene is TRBV6-6, the J gene TRBJ2-3; a weak D match, TRBD1 (6 bases). CDR1 and CDR2 (germline): MNHNY, SVGAGI (reference sequence). The V and J ends lost 5 bases and 1 base respectively, with 13 bases between them. This CDR3 contains 15 residues. The CDR3: CASSPRTGRTDTQYF. CDR3 nucleotides: TGTGCCAGCAGTCCCCGTACAGGGCGCACAGATACGCAGTATTTT.

The V gene is TRBV7-8, the J gene TRBJ2-1; D is tentatively TRBD1 or TRBD2 (5 bases each). CDR1 is SGHVS and CDR2 is FQNEAQ in the germline V gene. The CDR3 length is 15 residues. Trimming pared 2 bases from V and 5 bases from J, leaving 13 bases between. CDR3 coding DNA: TGTGCCAGCAGCTTATTGGGACCCCTAGACAATGAGCAGTTCTTC. Protein sequence: CASSLLGPLDNEQFF.

V usage is TRBV7-2 and J usage is TRBJ2-1, with 7 bases identical to TRBD2. The germline CDR1 and CDR2 sequences are SGHTA and FQGNSA. Trimming at V came to 5 bases and at J to 8 bases, leaving 6 bases not matched to a gene. The CDR3 totals 13 residues. CDR3 in DNA: TGTGCCAGCAGCACTAGACTAGCATATGAGCAGTTCTTC. It is translated as CASSTRLAYEQFF. Variable domain in full (rest from reference TRBV7-2 and TRBJ2-1): GAGVSQSPSNKVTEKGKDVELRCDPISGHTALYWYRQSLGQGLEFLIYFQGNSAPDKSGLPSDRFSAERTGGSVSTLTIQRTQQEDSAVYLCASSTRLAYEQFFGPGTRLTVL.

The chain joins TRBV18 to TRBJ2-3; no firm D call. V was clipped by 1 base and J by 4 bases, with 6 bases between them. Germline V gene data show CDR1 as KGHSH and CDR2 as LQKENI. This CDR3 has 13 residues. Here the CDR3 reads CASSPRFPDTQYF. For the CDR3, the DNA is TGTGCCAGCTCACCACGATTCCCAGATACGCAGTATTTT. Full variable domain (remainder filled in from reference TRBV18 and TRBJ2-3): NAGVMQNPRHLVRRRGQEARLRCSPMKGHSHVYWYRQLPEEGLKFMVYLQKENIIDESGMPKERFSAEFPKEGPSILRIQQVVRGDSAAYFCASSPRFPDTQYFGPGTRLTVL.

The rearrangement joins TRBV7-6 to TRBJ2-3, with TRBD1 matching 8 bases. Germline CDR1 and CDR2: SGHVS and FNYEAQ. V lost 3 bases to trimming and J lost 4 bases; unmatched junction nucleotides: 12. There are 17 residues in the CDR3. CDR3 protein: CASSFPTLGQGADTQYF. The CDR3 DNA is TGTGCCAGCAGCTTCCCGACCCTAGGACAGGGCGCAGATACGCAGTATTTT. The full variable domain, rest sourced from reference TRBV7-6 and TRBJ2-3, is GAGVSQSPRYKVTKRGQDVALRCDPISGHVSLYWYRQALGQGPEFLTYFNYEAQQDKSGLPNDRFSAERPEGSISTLTIQRTEQRDSAMYRCASSFPTLGQGADTQYFGPGTRLTVL.

The rearrangement joins TRBV5-1 to TRBJ1-2; 9 nucleotides match TRBD1. CDR3 length equals 13 residues. The V gene's germline CDR1 is SGHRS and CDR2 YFSETQ. The trim removed 4 bases at V and 14 bases at J, leaving 12 bases unmatched. In DNA, the CDR3 is TGCGCCAGCAGCGCGGGCCCGACAGGGGGAGAAACCTTC. Translating it yields CASSAGPTGGETF.

The rearrangement uses TRBV19 and TRBJ1-1, with TRBD1 identical over 9 bases. V was pared by 2 bases and J by 5 bases, with 9 bases of the junction left unmatched. CDR3 length: 16 amino acids. Germline-derived CDR1 and CDR2 are LNHDA and SQIVND (reference sequence). CDR3 loop: CASSITGTGTGTEAFF. As DNA, the CDR3 is TGTGCCAGTAGTATAACCGGGACAGGGACGGGAACTGAAGCTTTCTTT.

The gene calls are TRBV28 and TRBJ1-3; D call uncertain. The CDR3 length is 15 residues. Germline V lookup: CDR1 MDHEN, CDR2 SYDVKM. Between the trimmed V and J ends, which lost 5 bases and 0 bases, there was a span of 11 bases. The CDR3 DNA is TGTGCCAGCAGTCCTATTACGCACTCTGGAAACACCATATATTTT. It yields the protein CASSPITHSGNTIYF.

The chain employs TRBV5-1 and TRBJ2-1, with 7 bases lining up with TRBD2. Germline CDR1 and CDR2: SGHRS and YFSETQ. This CDR3 region has 16 residues. V lost 3 bases to trimming and J lost 3 bases; unmatched junction nucleotides: 9. CDR3 DNA sequence: TGCGCCAGCAGCTCAAAACTAGCGCCTAGCTACAATGAGCAGTTCTTC. Translation: CASSSKLAPSYNEQFF.

This clone is a singleton in its sample. V and J are TRBV13 and TRBJ2-1; 12 bases are shared with TRBD2. The CDR3 covers 16 residues. V trimming: 5 bases; J trimming: 2 bases; junction bases outside the gene matches: 4. CDR1 is PRHDT, CDR2 FYEKMQ, per germline (reference sequence). CDR3 protein: CASSVTSGGTYNEQFF. The CDR3 DNA reads as TGTGCCAGCAGCGTGACTAGCGGGGGAACCTACAATGAGCAGTTCTTC.

The rearrangement links TRBV4-3 to TRBJ1-5; D might be TRBD1 (5 bases). CDR1 and CDR2 from the germline V gene are LGHNA and YSLEER. This CDR3 has 16 amino acids. Trimming removed 3 bases at V and 0 bases at J, with 12 bases between. CDR3 in DNA: TGCGCCAGCAGCCAGGGGCCGATCTATAGCAATCAGCCCCAGCATTTT. Translating it yields CASSQGPIYSNQPQHF.

The rearrangement links TRBV7-9 to TRBJ2-5; no firm D call. The DNA end is a closer match to TRBJ2-7, so the J assignment may be wrong. The CDR3 runs to 13 residues. The V gene's germline CDR1 is SEHNR and CDR2 FQNEAQ (reference sequence). The CDR3 bases are TGTGCCAGCAGCTTAAGCAGCTCCTACGAGCAGTACTTC. Encoded protein: CASSLSSSYEQYF.

This rearrangement joins TRBV10-1 to TRBJ2-5; 12 bases line up with TRBD2. The CDR3 has 15 amino acids. Germline CDR1 WNHNN, CDR2 SYGVQD (reference sequence). The trim removed 4 bases at V and 5 bases at J, leaving 5 bases unmatched. The CDR3 nucleotides are TGCGCCAGCAGTGGGACTAGCGGGAATAGGGAGACCCAGTACTTC. Translation: CASSGTSGNRETQYF.

The V and J genes are TRBV6-5 and TRBJ2-7, with D hard to call. The CDR3 has 12 amino acids. V lost 6 bases and J lost 0, with 6 bases in between. The germline V gene encodes CDR1 MNHEY and CDR2 SVGAGI. The CDR3 nucleotides read TGTGCCAGCAGCCACAGCTCCTACGAGCAGTACTTC. Its protein product is CASSHSSYEQYF.

The J gene is TRBJ2-2, the V gene TRBV7-3; a possible D gene is TRBD2 (5 bases). V was trimmed by 4 bases and J by 0 bases, leaving 12 bases between them. CDR1 SGHTA and CDR2 FQGTGA come from the germline V gene. CDR3 length: 16 residues. CDR3 bases: TGTGCCAGCAGCTCAACTAGGACCCCGAACACCGGGGAGCTGTTTTTT. Translation: CASSSTRTPNTGELFF.

The chain is built from TRBV5-4 and TRBJ2-1; 9 bases map to TRBD2. The junction had 13 bases not matched to a gene; V was cut back by 0 bases and J by 9 bases. This CDR3 has 17 amino acids. In germline, CDR1 is SGHNT, CDR2 YYREEE (reference sequence). Here the CDR3 DNA reads TGTGCCAGCAGCTTGGACAGGAGGGTGAGCGGGAGGAGTGAGCAGTTCTTC. Translating it yields CASSLDRRVSGRSEQFF.

The chain is built from TRBV5-1 and TRBJ2-2; D unclear. V was pared by 2 bases and J by 4 bases, with 3 bases between. The germline CDR1 and CDR2 sequences are SGHRS and YFSETQ. The CDR3 totals 12 residues. The CDR3 DNA sequence: TGCGCCAGCAGCTTCTCCACCGGGGAGCTGTTTTTT. Translated, it gives CASSFSTGELFF.

The V and J genes are TRBV4-2 and TRBJ2-1; 10 bases are shared with TRBD2. Per germline, CDR1 LGHNA and CDR2 YNFKEQ. V was pared by 4 bases and J by 5 bases, with 8 bases of the junction left unmatched. The CDR3 covers 16 residues. DNA for the CDR3: TGTGCCAGCAGCCCCTCTAGCGGGAGTGCCCACAATGAGCAGTTCTTC. It specifies CASSPSSGSAHNEQFF.

The V call is TRBV6-1, the J call TRBJ1-5; possible D gene TRBD1, 5 bases. The CDR3 consists of 13 residues. Trimming left V 3 bases short and J 7 bases short, with 10 bases between. CDR1 and CDR2 from the germline V gene are MNHNS and SASEGT. The CDR3, as DNA: TGTGCCAGCAGTGATTCAGGGCGACAGCCCCAGCATTTT. Protein sequence: CASSDSGRQPQHF.

The J gene is TRBJ1-5, the V gene TRBV7-2, with D unresolved. V lost 1 base and J 6 bases, leaving 4 bases between the germline ends. CDR1 is SGHTA and CDR2 is FQGNSA in the germline V gene. The CDR3 consists of 12 residues. CDR3 sequence: CASSLGFQPQHF. CDR3 nucleotides: TGTGCCAGCAGCTTAGGTTTTCAGCCCCAGCATTTT.

The J gene is TRBJ1-4, the V gene TRBV4-1; a possible D gene is TRBD1 (6 bases). V lost 6 bases to trimming and J lost 7 bases, with 9 bases between them. Germline-derived CDR1 and CDR2 are MGHRA and YSYEKL. The CDR3 contains 12 residues. This CDR3 reads CASSLQGEKLFF. In DNA form, the CDR3 reads TGCGCCAGCAGTTTACAGGGTGAAAAACTGTTTTTT.

This rearrangement joins TRBV19 to TRBJ2-6; D call uncertain. The CDR3 covers 15 residues. The germline V and J ends were trimmed by 5 bases and 0 bases, with 8 bases remaining between them. CDR1 is LNHDA, CDR2 SQIVND, per germline (reference sequence). The CDR3 DNA reads as TGTGCCAGTAGTCGACTCGCCTCTGGGGCCAACGTCCTGACTTTC. Translated, it gives CASSRLASGANVLTF.

The rearrangement joins TRBV6-5 to TRBJ1-6; perhaps TRBD1 as D (6 bases). The germline V gene encodes CDR1 MNHEY and CDR2 SVGAGI. The CDR3 is 15 residues long. Trimming pared 6 bases from V and 1 base from J, leaving 10 bases between. The CDR3 sequence is CASRSGVSYNSPLHF. The CDR3 nucleotides are TGTGCCAGCAGATCAGGGGTGTCCTATAATTCACCCCTCCACTTT.

The chain employs TRBV15 and TRBJ2-5; D is possibly TRBD1 or TRBD2 (5 bases each). Germline CDR1 LNHNV, CDR2 YYDKDF (reference sequence). The CDR3 spans 15 residues. V dropped 0 bases and J dropped 5 bases, with 13 bases sitting between them. The CDR3 coding sequence is TGTGCCACCAGCAGAGAGAGGATGGGGGACGAGACCCAGTACTTC. It is translated as CATSRERMGDETQYF.

The V and J genes are TRBV7-8 and TRBJ2-2; D may match TRBD1 or TRBD2 (6 bases each). The ends were cut back, 4 bases at V and 3 bases at J, with 12 bases in the middle. There are 15 residues in the CDR3. CDR1 and CDR2 from the germline V gene are SGHVS and FQNEAQ. For the CDR3, the DNA is TGTGCCAGCAGCTCGAGGGGGGCGGACACCGGGGAGCTGTTTTTT. Its protein product is CASSSRGADTGELFF.

The CDR3 DNA reads TGTGCCAGCAGTGAACAGGGGAGTGGTGCGCAGTATTTT. Translating it yields CASSEQGSGAQYF. V gene TRBV6-1 combines with J gene TRBJ2-3; D may be TRBD1 (6 bases). Trimming took 2 bases from V and 10 from J, leaving 13 bases between them. The CDR3 sequence is 13 residues long. Germline V gene data show CDR1 as MNHNS and CDR2 as SASEGT.

The chain is built from TRBV5-3 and TRBJ2-7; D ambiguous. TRBV5-3 is identified as an open reading frame with a role that is uncertain. The CDR3 is 13 amino acids. V was pared by 4 bases and J by 4 bases, with 12 bases between. The CDR3 nucleotides read TGTGCCAGAAGCCGAATCCCCTCTTACGAGCAGTACTTC. Protein sequence: CARSRIPSYEQYF.

The chain has TRBV28 and TRBJ2-1; a weak D match, TRBD2 (5 bases). The CDR3 sequence is 15 residues long. Trimming took off 5 bases at V and 3 bases at J, with 14 bases between the two ends. CDR1 and CDR2 from the germline V gene are MDHEN and SYDVKM. The CDR3 DNA follows: TGTGCCAGCAGTCCTCGGGCTAGCCTCTACAATGAGCAGTTCTTC. Its protein is CASSPRASLYNEQFF.